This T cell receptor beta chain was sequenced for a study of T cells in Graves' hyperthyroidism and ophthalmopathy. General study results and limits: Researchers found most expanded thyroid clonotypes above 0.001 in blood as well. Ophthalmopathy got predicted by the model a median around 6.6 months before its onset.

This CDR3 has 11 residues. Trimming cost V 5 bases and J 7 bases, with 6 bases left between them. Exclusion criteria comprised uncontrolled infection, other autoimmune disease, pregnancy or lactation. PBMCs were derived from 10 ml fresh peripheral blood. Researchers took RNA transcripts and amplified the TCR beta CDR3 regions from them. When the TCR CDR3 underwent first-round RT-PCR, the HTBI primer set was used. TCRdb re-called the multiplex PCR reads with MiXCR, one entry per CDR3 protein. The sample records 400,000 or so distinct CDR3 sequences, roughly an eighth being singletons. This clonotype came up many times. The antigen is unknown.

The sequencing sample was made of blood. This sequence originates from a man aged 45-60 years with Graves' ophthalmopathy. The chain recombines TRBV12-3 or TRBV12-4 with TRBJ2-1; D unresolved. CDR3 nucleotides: TGTGCCAGCAGTCCGACTAATGAGCAGTTCTTC. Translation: CASSPTNEQFF.